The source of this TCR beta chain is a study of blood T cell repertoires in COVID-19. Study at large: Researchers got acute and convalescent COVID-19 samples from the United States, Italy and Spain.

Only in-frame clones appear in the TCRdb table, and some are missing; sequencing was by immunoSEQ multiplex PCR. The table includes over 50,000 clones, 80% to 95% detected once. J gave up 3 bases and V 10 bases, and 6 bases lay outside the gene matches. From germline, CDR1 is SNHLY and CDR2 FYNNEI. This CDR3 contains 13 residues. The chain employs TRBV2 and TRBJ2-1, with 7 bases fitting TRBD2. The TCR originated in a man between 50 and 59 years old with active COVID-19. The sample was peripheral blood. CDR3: CATRGGGYNEQFF. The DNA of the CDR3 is TGTGCCACTCGGGGCGGGGGCTACAATGAGCAGTTCTTC. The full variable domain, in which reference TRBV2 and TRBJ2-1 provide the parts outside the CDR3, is EPEVTQTPSHQVTQMGQEVILRCVPISNHLYFYWYRQILGQKVEFLVSFYNNEISEKSEIFDDQFSVERPDGSNFTLKIRSTKLEDSAMYFCATRGGGYNEQFFGPGTRLTVL.